This T cell receptor beta chain comes out of a study of blood T cell repertoires in COVID-19. In the source study's methods: Reference gene primer amplification gave nucleated cell count estimates. Repertoires were generated with immunoSEQ multiplex PCR, while TCRdb's copy carries only in-frame clones and drops some. V and J calls and clone size are those listed in that table; D and trimming were worked out from the DNA. The repertoire holds over 350,000 clones, with roughly 90% as singletons. Individuals drawn from around 25 US areas were about 18 to 90 years old. Participants reported their clinical history, and cohort assignment relied on those reports. The germline V gene has CDR1 MNHEY and CDR2 SVGAGI. V dropped 5 bases and J dropped 0 bases, with 10 bases sitting between them. CDR3 size: 14 residues.

The chain links TRBV6-5 to TRBJ1-1; no firm D call. This TCR was sampled from a woman under 40 with acute COVID-19. The source material was PBMCs or T cells enriched from blood (not recorded which). In DNA form, the CDR3 reads TGTGCCAGCAGTCCGGGAAACTTGAACACTGAAGCTTTCTTT. Amino acids: CASSPGNLNTEAFF.